Sequencing of this T cell receptor (beta chain) was carried out in a study of blood T cell repertoires in COVID-19. Whole-study context: The United States, Italy and Spain were the sources of the acute and convalescent COVID-19 samples. Sources were T cells, B-cell-depleted T cells, or PBMCs; the material itself was cDNA or gDNA.

This CDR3 has 14 residues. CDR1 is MDHEN, CDR2 SYDVKM, per germline. V shed 7 bases and J 4 bases; nucleotides not matched to a gene: 8. Authors' analysis steps: Estimated nucleated cell counts came from reference gene primer amplification. Profiling relied on immunoSEQ multiplex PCR, and the TCRdb table lists in-frame clones only, not all of them. V, J and clone size are taken as reported in that table, and D and trimming were inferred from the DNA itself. The sample contains 300,000 to 400,000 clones, around 87% of which appear only once. This receptor was identified in a man aged 45-60 years with active or convalescent COVID-19. Sequencing used peripheral blood. The V and J genes are TRBV28 and TRBJ2-7, with TRBD1 matching over 9 bases. CDR3 nucleotides: TGTGCCAGCAATCCGGGACAGGGTCGATACGAGCAGTACTTC. Encoded protein: CASNPGQGRYEQYF.